This T cell receptor (beta chain) came from a study of CD8+CD57+ T cells in acquired aplastic anemia. Study-level background: Each DNA sample taken from sorted CD4+ and CD8+ cells came to 3.2 ug on average. Findings of the study overall: Between patients and controls, CD8+ Simpson's diversity did not vary significantly. Around 29 CD8+ CDR3 sequences were shared between patients and controls.

Turning to this clonotype: Antigen specificity is unknown.

TCR beta VDJ and CDR3 profiling used genomic DNA as template. TCRdb passed the reads through MiXCR, listing each CDR3 protein once. The sample includes roughly 180,000 distinct CDR3 sequences, around 65% of them seen just once. The V end lost 3 bases, the J end lost 1 base, and 13 bases lay between the germline ends. The germline V gene has CDR1 SGHRS and CDR2 YFSETQ. The CDR3 covers 15 residues. Input material: sorted CD4+, CD8+, or CD8+CD57+ T cells (not recorded which) from PBMCs. The rearrangement joins TRBV5-1 to TRBJ2-5; no clear D. This TCR came from a human donor with severe aplastic anemia or a healthy control (not recorded which). CDR3 in amino acids: CASSSARVPQETQYF. The CDR3 nucleotides are TGCGCCAGCAGCTCGGCACGAGTTCCCCAAGAGACCCAGTACTTC. The variable domain in full, with the rest retrieved from reference TRBV5-1 and TRBJ2-5, is KAGVTQTPRYLIKTRGQQVTLSCSPISGHRSVSWYQQTPGQGLQFLFEYFSETQRNKGNFPGRFSGRQFSNSRSEMNVSTLELGDSALYLCASSSARVPQETQYFGPGTRLLVL.